One sample yielded the 13 T cell receptor beta chains listed below, sequenced in a study of cytomegalovirus exposure and HLA in healthy donors (dated by TCRdb to the late 2010s). The library was obtained by the immunoSEQ multiplex PCR assay. For the multiplex PCR, a mixture combining 60 forward primers for TCR Vbeta segments and 13 reverse primers for TCR Jbeta segments was used. TCRdb carries this immuneACCESS record with in-frame sequences only. Its versions omit some clonotypes, under half of them owing to an unresolved V gene in the studies checked, with the rest unexplained. A total of roughly 100,000 clones appear in this sample, roughly four fifths of them only once. The ten largest clones represent roughly 2.9% of the sample. The sample taken for sequencing was PBMCs. The receptors were sampled from a male donor in good health and CMV-seropositive.

The V gene is TRBV19, the J gene TRBJ1-1, with D unclear. Germline loops: CDR1 LNHDA, CDR2 SQIVND (reference sequence). The CDR3 has 15 residues. The V end was cut by 6 bases, the J end by 4 bases, with 18 bases between. CDR3 protein: CASRASRIQITEAFF. The CDR3 DNA sequence: TGTGCCAGTAGGGCAAGCAGGATCCAAATCACTGAAGCTTTCTTT. Using reference TRBV19 and TRBJ1-1 for the parts outside the CDR3, the full variable domain is DGGITQSPKYLFRKEGQNVTLSCEQNLNHDAMYWYRQDPGQGLRLIYYSQIVNDFQKGDIAEGYSVSREKKESFPLTVTSAQKNPTAFYLCASRASRIQITEAFFGQGTRLTVV.

The genes are TRBV7-2 and TRBJ2-5, with 8 bases lining up with TRBD2. Germline V gives CDR1 SGHTA, CDR2 FQGNSA. The ends lost 2 bases at V and 2 bases at J; junction bases unmatched: 13. This CDR3 comprises 18 residues. The CDR3 sequence is CASSLRRGGGNKQETQYF. The CDR3 nucleotides are TGTGCCAGCAGCTTACGTCGGGGGGGCGGGAATAAACAAGAGACCCAGTACTTC.

In this sample, this clone turned up once. This sequence joins TRBV7-2 and TRBJ2-1; 8 positions agree with TRBD2. The trim removed 2 bases at V and 8 bases at J, leaving 14 bases unmatched. CDR1 SGHTA and CDR2 FQGNSA come from the germline V gene. The length of the CDR3 is 17 residues. CDR3 residues: CASSLYRDWSGSDEQFF. As DNA, the CDR3 is TGTGCCAGCAGCTTATATCGAGACTGGAGCGGGAGTGATGAGCAGTTCTTC.

This chain connects TRBV29-1 to TRBJ2-5; TRBD1 matches at 8 bases. Germline V gives CDR1 SQVTM, CDR2 ANQGSEA. The CDR3 consists of 14 residues. Trimming cost V 1 base and J 4 bases; bases outside gene matches: 5. The CDR3 here is CSVEGDGQGETQYF. The CDR3 coding sequence is TGCAGCGTTGAAGGCGACGGACAGGGAGAGACCCAGTACTTC.

The genes are TRBV4-3 and TRBJ1-1, with 9 bases lining up with TRBD1. The V gene end was trimmed by 3 bases and the J gene end by 6 bases; junction bases not matched to a gene: 11. The CDR3 runs to 16 residues. Germline loops: CDR1 LGHNA, CDR2 YSLEER. The CDR3 sequence is CASSHRTGDRIAEAFF. CDR3 in DNA: TGCGCCAGCAGCCACCGGACAGGGGATAGGATTGCTGAAGCTTTCTTT.

This rearrangement joins TRBV27 to TRBJ2-7, with D maybe TRBD1 (6 bases). This CDR3 contains 14 residues. Germline V gene sequence: CDR1 MNHEY, CDR2 SMNVEV (reference sequence). V lost 3 bases, J lost 0 bases, and 9 bases lay in between. In DNA form, the CDR3 reads TGTGCCAGCAGTTTGGGACAATCCTCCTACGAGCAGTACTTC. Translation gives CASSLGQSSYEQYF.

The chain carries TRBV11-2 and TRBJ2-1; 15 positions match TRBD2. This CDR3 comprises 17 residues. After removal of 5 bases from V and 6 bases from J, the junction contained 8 bases not matched to a gene. Germline-derived CDR1 and CDR2 are SGHAT and FQNNGV. CDR3 in amino acids: CASSPRTSGRGSNEQFF. In DNA, the CDR3 is TGTGCCAGCAGCCCAAGGACTAGCGGGAGGGGATCCAATGAGCAGTTCTTC. The entire variable domain, with the rest obtained from reference TRBV11-2 and TRBJ2-1, is as follows: EAGVAQSPRYKIIEKRQSVAFWCNPISGHATLYWYQQILGQGPKLLIQFQNNGVVDDSQLPKDRFSAERLKGVDSTLKIQPAKLEDSAVYLCASSPRTSGRGSNEQFFGPGTRLTVL.

V usage is TRBV5-6 and J usage is TRBJ1-5, with D possibly being TRBD1 (6 bases). Germline V gene lookup returns CDR1 SGHDT and CDR2 YYEEEE. V lost 4 bases, J lost 9 bases, and 14 bases lay in between. This CDR3 has 13 residues. CDR3 DNA sequence: TGTGCCAGCAGCGGAGGAGGGGGGGTGCCCCAGCATTTT. Protein product: CASSGGGGVPQHF.

This chain links TRBV13 with TRBJ2-5; 7 bases are shared with TRBD1. The germline V gene encodes CDR1 PRHDT and CDR2 FYEKMQ (reference sequence). With 3 bases clipped from V and 12 bases from J, the junction kept 10 bases outside the gene matches. The CDR3 runs 13 residues. For the CDR3, the DNA is TGTGCCAGCAGCTTCGGGGACAGCTCCAACGAGTACTTC. Translating gives CASSFGDSSNEYF.

Only a few counts were recorded for this clone. The V gene is TRBV28, the J gene TRBJ2-6; a possible D gene is TRBD2 (5 bases). Trimming removed 10 bases from V and 0 bases from J, with 13 bases in between. The germline CDR1 and CDR2 sequences are MDHEN and SYDVKM. This CDR3 spans 15 amino acids. CDR3 in DNA: TGTGCCATCGGAGGAATCAGCTCTGGGGCCAACGTCCTGACTTTC. Encoded protein: CAIGGISSGANVLTF.

The chain is built from TRBV29-1 and TRBJ2-7; possible D gene TRBD2, 5 bases. Germline V gives CDR1 SQVTM, CDR2 ANQGSEA. With 7 bases removed from V and 0 bases from J, the gap between germline ends came to 13 bases. The CDR3 covers 13 residues. Here the CDR3 DNA reads TGCAGCGCTATTAGCGTGAGCTCCTACGAGCAGTACTTC. This translates into CSAISVSSYEQYF.

The chain carries TRBV18 and TRBJ1-5; 8 bases map to TRBD1. J was trimmed by 5 bases and V by 6 bases; bases with no gene match: 9. The CDR3 extends over 15 amino acids. CDR1 and CDR2 (germline): KGHSH, LQKENI. This CDR3 reads CASSLDRGEYQPQHF. In nucleotides, the CDR3 is TGTGCCAGCTCGCTTGACAGGGGCGAATATCAGCCCCAGCATTTT.

This clone was seen more than once but under ten times. V usage is TRBV28 and J usage is TRBJ1-4; the D gene is possibly TRBD1 (5 bases). The CDR3 length is 15 residues. V lost 1 base, J lost 7 bases, and 13 bases lay in between. The germline CDR1 and CDR2 sequences are MDHEN and SYDVKM. The CDR3 DNA reads TGTGCCAGCAGTTTATCGGGGGATTTCGGTGAAAAACTGTTTTTT. It codes for CASSLSGDFGEKLFF.